This T cell receptor beta chain was identified in a study of T cell repertoires in cytomegalovirus infection. Study details: Matching HLA type, along with CMV infection, was indicated by public TCR beta signatures.

TCRdb reprocessed the reads with MiXCR, giving one entry per CDR3 protein. The repertoire consists of some 590,000 distinct CDR3 sequences, with 40% occurring once and the leading ten covering around 50%. The CDR3 consists of 14 residues. The ends were cut back, 5 bases at V and 5 bases at J, with 15 bases in the middle. Germline V gene data show CDR1 as SGHVS and CDR2 as FQNEAQ. In its sample, this clonotype was seen many times. Its matching antigen is unknown. Overall study results and limits: CMV-specific TCR beta clonotypes restricted by HLA-C were the ones dominating the ex vivo response.

The sequence was obtained from a human donor in good health (CMV status not recorded). Some clones in this sample may be carry-over from other donors' samples. The rearrangement joins TRBV7-8 to TRBJ2-5; no clear D gene. Sequences were derived from cultured PBMCs, sampled from culture after CMV antigen stimulation. For the CDR3, the DNA is TGTGCCAGCAGCCCATTGCCCTTGGGGGAGACCCAGTACTTC. Protein sequence: CASSPLPLGETQYF.